Below, 25 T cell receptor beta chains from the same sample are listed, as sequenced in a study of cytomegalovirus exposure and HLA in healthy donors. Data came from immunoSEQ multiplex PCR; TCRdb stores just in-frame clones and leaves some out. The sample shows 90,000 or so clones, 85% of them seen only once. Source material: PBMCs. The receptors were sampled from a man aged 18 to 30 in good health and CMV-seropositive.

A note on this clone: One end of the junction varies from germline; a read error may be responsible. The rearrangement joins TRBV6-5 to TRBJ2-2; D call uncertain. From germline, CDR1 is MNHEY and CDR2 SVGAGI. The CDR3 totals 14 residues. The CDR3, as DNA: TGTGCCAGCAGTCCACCAGCGAACCCCGGGGAGCTGTTTTTT. The encoded protein is CASSPPANPGELFF.

V usage is TRBV19 and J usage is TRBJ1-2; D perhaps matches TRBD1 (6 bases). The germline CDR1 and CDR2 sequences are LNHDA and SQIVND (reference sequence). The ends were cut back, 6 bases at V and 4 bases at J, with 12 bases in the middle. The CDR3 covers 13 residues. CDR3 sequence: CASRTDRPYGYTF. As DNA, the CDR3 is TGTGCCAGTAGGACAGACAGGCCCTATGGCTACACCTTC.

The chain uses TRBV30 and TRBJ1-2; D is perhaps TRBD1 (6 bases). V was pared by 0 bases and J by 3 bases, with 8 bases between. CDR1 is GTSNPN, CDR2 SVGIG, per germline (reference sequence). CDR3 length equals 13 residues. DNA of the CDR3: TGTGCCTGGAGTGTACCAGGGGACTATGGCTACACCTTC. The encoded protein is CAWSVPGDYGYTF.

The V call is TRBV13, the J call TRBJ2-7; tentative D call: TRBD1 (6 bases). The V gene lost 4 bases and the J gene lost 1 base, with 11 bases spanning the gap. The germline V gene encodes CDR1 PRHDT and CDR2 FYEKMQ (reference sequence). The CDR3 totals 14 residues. CDR3 residues: CASSSRRGSYEQYF. The CDR3 DNA reads TGTGCCAGCAGCTCCCGCAGGGGTTCCTACGAGCAGTACTTC.

This clone was seen once. The rearrangement uses TRBV11-2 and TRBJ2-7; 15 bases line up with TRBD2. Trimming removed 6 bases from V and 4 bases from J; junction bases left unmatched: 7. The CDR3 spans 16 residues. The V gene's germline CDR1 is SGHAT and CDR2 FQNNGV. This CDR3 reads CASSRTSGRGRYEQYV. Here the CDR3 DNA reads TGTGCCAGCAGTAGGACTAGCGGGAGGGGGAGGTACGAGCAGTACGTC.

This chain connects TRBV29-1 to TRBJ1-2, with D perhaps matching TRBD1 (5 bases). Germline assignment: CDR1 SQVTM and CDR2 ANQGSEA. The length of the CDR3 is 13 residues. Trimming pared 6 bases from V and 3 bases from J, leaving 14 bases between. The CDR3, as DNA: TGCAGCGTAGATCAGGGTTCCCACTATGGCTACACCTTC. Its translation: CSVDQGSHYGYTF.

The chain uses TRBV27 and TRBJ1-1; tentative D call: TRBD1 (5 bases). This CDR3 comprises 13 residues. Trimming cost V 6 bases and J 1 base, with 9 bases left between them. Germline CDR1 and CDR2: MNHEY and SMNVEV (reference sequence). Written as DNA, the CDR3 is TGTGCCAGCAGAAGGGGTTCGAACACTGAAGCTTTCTTT. It encodes CASRRGSNTEAFF.

The chain couples TRBV19 to TRBJ2-1; TRBD2 matches at 13 bases. Per germline, CDR1 LNHDA and CDR2 SQIVND (reference sequence). Trimming removed 3 bases from V and 6 bases from J; junction bases left unmatched: 5. The CDR3 is 16 residues long. CDR3 amino acids: CASSIWTSGSLNEQFF. DNA of the CDR3: TGTGCCAGTAGTATTTGGACTAGCGGGAGTCTCAATGAGCAGTTCTTC.

The rearrangement joins TRBV4-1 to TRBJ1-1; 7 bases agree with TRBD1. Germline CDR1 reads MGHRA; CDR2 reads YSYEKL. Losses at the gene ends were 1 base for V and 4 bases for J; bases not matched to a gene: 6. The CDR3 contains 15 residues. Here the CDR3 DNA reads TGCGCCAGCAGCCAAGCTAGGGGGCACCGCACTGAAGCTTTCTTT. Its protein product is CASSQARGHRTEAFF.

V is TRBV7-2 and J is TRBJ1-2; D perhaps matches TRBD1 (5 bases). V lost 4 bases and J lost 7, with 16 bases in between. This CDR3 is built from 14 residues. Germline V gives CDR1 SGHTA, CDR2 FQGNSA. CDR3 region: CASSSSQGSGGYTF. The DNA for the CDR3 is TGTGCCAGCAGCTCCTCCCAGGGAAGTGGTGGCTACACCTTC.

This chain links TRBV6-4 with TRBJ1-3; D gene unclear. This CDR3 spans 15 amino acids. V was pared by 2 bases and J by 0 bases, with 8 bases between. The V gene's germline CDR1 is MRHNA and CDR2 SNTAGT. As DNA, the CDR3 is TGTGCCAGCAGTGACGACACCTTCTCTGGAAACACCATATATTTT. Its translation is CASSDDTFSGNTIYF.

This clone was recorded only once. The chain joins TRBV18 to TRBJ1-1; the match to TRBD1 covers 9 bases. J lost 4 bases, V lost 3 bases, and 0 bases had no gene match. Germline V gives CDR1 KGHSH, CDR2 LQKENI. CDR3 length: 13 residues. The CDR3 is CASSPTGGTEAFF. DNA for the CDR3: TGTGCCAGCTCACCGACAGGGGGCACTGAAGCTTTCTTT.

The chain links TRBV4-1 to TRBJ2-1, with 12 bases fitting TRBD2. Germline V gene sequence: CDR1 MGHRA, CDR2 YSYEKL. The CDR3 totals 17 residues. V gave up 1 base and J gave up 3 bases; unmatched junction bases: 4. The CDR3 coding sequence is TGCGCCAGCAGCCAAGCCAGGACTAGCGGGATCTACAATGAGCAGTTCTTC. It is translated as CASSQARTSGIYNEQFF.

This chain connects TRBV10-2 to TRBJ2-5; 12 bases line up with TRBD2. CDR1 and CDR2 (germline): WSHSY, SAAADI. Trimming removed 0 bases from V and 4 bases from J; junction bases left unmatched: 6. The CDR3 is 17 residues long. The CDR3 protein is CASSESNLAGGPETQYF. The CDR3 DNA follows: TGCGCCAGCAGTGAGTCGAATCTAGCGGGAGGGCCAGAGACCCAGTACTTC.

The V call is TRBV5-4, the J call TRBJ2-3; TRBD2 aligns across 14 bases. Germline values: CDR1 SGHNT, CDR2 YYREEE (reference sequence). J was trimmed by 6 bases and V by 9 bases; bases with no gene match: 6. CDR3 length equals 14 residues. This chain's CDR3 is CAIGTSGSSDTQYF. The CDR3 DNA sequence: TGTGCCATCGGGACTAGCGGGAGCAGCGATACGCAGTATTTT.

V is TRBV5-1 and J is TRBJ2-1; D is uncertain. CDR1 and CDR2 (germline): SGHRS, YFSETQ. Trimming cost V 2 bases and J 9 bases, with 12 bases left between them. This CDR3 is built from 13 residues. The CDR3 sequence is CASSFDSVGEQFF. CDR3 DNA: TGCGCCAGCAGCTTTGACTCGGTTGGTGAGCAGTTCTTC.

The V gene is TRBV12-5, the J gene TRBJ2-1, with 8 bases identical to TRBD2. V trimming: 6 bases; J trimming: 1 base; junction bases outside the gene matches: 14. The CDR3 has 18 amino acids. Per the germline V gene, CDR1 is LGHNT and CDR2 is FRNRAP. The CDR3 here is CASGERGGRTSSYNEQFF. The CDR3 DNA sequence: TGTGCTAGTGGGGAAAGAGGCGGGAGGACTTCTTCCTACAATGAGCAGTTCTTC.

The rearrangement joins TRBV7-2 to TRBJ2-7, with TRBD2 matching over 10 bases. The V and J ends lost 1 base and 5 bases, in that order; junction bases with no gene match: 11. The CDR3 length is 17 residues. CDR1 is SGHTA and CDR2 is FQGNSA in the germline V gene. Here the CDR3 DNA reads TGTGCCAGCAGCTTAGACCCCTCTAGCGGGAGATGCGACGAGCAGTACGTC. Residues: CASSLDPSSGRCDEQYV.

This rearrangement joins TRBV15 to TRBJ1-3; 7 nucleotides agree with TRBD1. The CDR3 spans 16 residues. Germline V lookup: CDR1 LNHNV, CDR2 YYDKDF (reference sequence). Trimming cost V 0 bases and J 4 bases; bases outside gene matches: 6. The DNA of the CDR3 is TGTGCCACCAGCAGAGACACGGGACAGAAGGGAAACACCATATATTTT. Protein product: CATSRDTGQKGNTIYF.

The chain couples TRBV19 to TRBJ2-3, with TRBD2 as a possible D gene (7 bases). Trimming took off 7 bases at V and 3 bases at J, with 20 bases between the two ends. The germline V gene encodes CDR1 LNHDA and CDR2 SQIVND (reference sequence). The CDR3 runs to 16 residues. CDR3 in amino acids: CASTPGGGRGTDTQYF. CDR3 DNA: TGTGCCAGTACCCCCGGGGGCGGGAGAGGAACAGATACGCAGTATTTT.

V and J are TRBV29-1 and TRBJ2-3; D possibly corresponds to TRBD2 (6 bases). This CDR3 is built from 15 residues. V was clipped by 0 bases and J by 8 bases, with 18 bases between them. Germline-derived CDR1 and CDR2 are SQVTM and ANQGSEA. The CDR3 region has the DNA TGCAGCGTTGAAGAGCGGGACTTAGCATATGGTACGCAGTATTTT. This translates into CSVEERDLAYGTQYF.

The chain is built from TRBV28 and TRBJ2-3; D is possibly TRBD2 (5 bases). Per the germline V gene, CDR1 is MDHEN and CDR2 is SYDVKM. The V gene lost 5 bases and the J gene lost 4 bases, with 10 bases spanning the gap. The CDR3 is made up of 13 amino acids. CDR3 residues: CASSRLASDTQYF. The CDR3 nucleotides read TGTGCCAGCAGTAGGCTAGCATCAGATACGCAGTATTTT.

The V gene is TRBV6-5, the J gene TRBJ1-5, with 7 nucleotides matching TRBD1. Trimming cost V 5 bases and J 6 bases; bases outside gene matches: 10. This CDR3 contains 15 residues. CDR1 is MNHEY, CDR2 SVGAGI, per germline. The CDR3, as DNA: TGTGCCAGCAGTATGGGGGACAGAAACACTCAGCCCCAGCATTTT. Amino acids: CASSMGDRNTQPQHF.

This clone was counted a single time. V gene TRBV7-3 combines with J gene TRBJ2-3; D is possibly TRBD1 (5 bases). The CDR3 runs to 18 residues. Trimming shortened V by 0 bases and J by 0 bases, and 16 bases separated the two germline ends. Germline V CDR1 and CDR2: SGHTA, FQGTGA. The CDR3 DNA reads as TGTGCCAGCAGCTTAACCCGACAGTCTCAAGGGAGCACAGATACGCAGTATTTT. It yields the protein CASSLTRQSQGSTDTQYF.

The J gene is TRBJ1-2, the V gene TRBV12-5; 7 positions match TRBD1. The CDR3 spans 14 residues. V lost 3 bases and J lost 4; bases outside the gene matches: 5. Per germline, CDR1 LGHNT and CDR2 FRNRAP. This CDR3 is CASGFDRDFYGYTF. The DNA for the CDR3 is TGTGCTAGTGGTTTTGACAGGGACTTCTATGGCTACACCTTC.